A single sample gave rise to the 19 T cell receptor beta chains below, sequenced in a study of T cell repertoires in cytomegalovirus infection. The antigens of these receptors remain unknown. TCRdb re-analysed the reads in MiXCR, keeping a single row per CDR3 protein. The sample consists of fewer than 1,000,000 distinct CDR3 sequences, under 40% of them appearing once. The starting material was cultured CD8+ T cells from PBMCs, obtained from culture after CMV antigen stimulation. These receptor sequences come from a human donor in good health (CMV status not recorded). Some clones in this sample may be carry-over from other donors' samples.

In its sample, this clonotype was seen once. The chain combines TRBV13 with TRBJ2-1; tentative D call: TRBD2 (6 bases). In germline, CDR1 is PRHDT, CDR2 FYEKMQ (reference sequence). This CDR3 spans 15 amino acids. V was clipped by 5 bases and J by 2 bases, with 13 bases between them. CDR3 sequence reads: CASSPRLDPYNEQFF. The CDR3 DNA follows: TGTGCCAGCAGCCCCCGACTAGACCCCTACAATGAGCAGTTCTTC.

The V gene is TRBV7-6, the J gene TRBJ2-1; no clear D gene. Germline lookup yields CDR1 SGHVS and CDR2 FNYEAQ. V lost 7 bases, J lost 4 bases, and 11 bases lay in between. CDR3 size: 13 residues. The CDR3 coding sequence is TGTGCCAGCATCCCCCCTGGGTACAATGAGCAGTTCTTC. It encodes CASIPPGYNEQFF.

This clonotype appeared a few times. The rearrangement links TRBV4-3 to TRBJ2-7; 11 nucleotides agree with TRBD2. Germline trimming cut 1 base from V and 2 bases from J; bases unmatched to any gene: 1. This CDR3 has 15 residues. Germline CDR1 LGHNA, CDR2 YSLEER. As DNA, the CDR3 is TGCGCCAGCAGCCAAGGACTAGCGGGGACCTACGAGCAGTACGTC. As protein: CASSQGLAGTYEQYV.

The V gene is TRBV5-4, the J gene TRBJ2-3; D may correspond to TRBD1 or TRBD2 (5 bases each). The germline CDR1 and CDR2 sequences are SGHNT and YYREEE (reference sequence). V lost 5 bases, J lost 6 bases, and 10 bases lay in between. The CDR3 sequence is 12 residues long. The CDR3 region is CASRWGRDTQYF. The CDR3 nucleotides are TGTGCCAGCAGATGGGGACGGGATACGCAGTATTTT.

The chain links TRBV6-5 to TRBJ1-6; TRBD1 matches 7 bases. The junction had 15 bases not matched to a gene; V was cut back by 5 bases and J by 5 bases. Germline-derived CDR1 and CDR2 are MNHEY and SVGAGI. The CDR3 contains 18 residues. The CDR3 loop reads CASSNFSPGTEDNSPLHF. CDR3 in DNA: TGTGCCAGCAGTAACTTTAGCCCCGGGACAGAAGATAATTCACCCCTCCACTTT.

The V gene is TRBV10-3, the J gene TRBJ1-6, with TRBD1 identical over 9 bases. Germline CDR1 ENHRY, CDR2 SYGVKD. V gave up 6 bases and J gave up 6 bases; unmatched junction bases: 9. The CDR3 runs to 16 residues. CDR3 DNA sequence: TGTGCCATCAGGACTGCCGGGACAGGGCCTAATTCACCCCTCCACTTT. As protein: CAIRTAGTGPNSPLHF.

This chain uses TRBV12-3 or TRBV12-4 with TRBJ1-1; TRBD1 is a possible D gene (5 bases). V was trimmed by 5 bases and J by 1 base, leaving 14 bases between them. This CDR3 region has 15 residues. CDR3 coding DNA: TGTGCCAGCAGTGAGGGATCGGGGGAGAACACTGAAGCTTTCTTT. This translates into CASSEGSGENTEAFF.

The chain combines TRBV19 with TRBJ1-1; 7 bases are a match to TRBD1. Germline CDR1 and CDR2: LNHDA and SQIVND (reference sequence). The CDR3 totals 13 residues. Germline trimming cut 9 bases from V and 2 bases from J; bases unmatched to any gene: 6. The CDR3 reads CASPGTDNTEAFF. In nucleotides, the CDR3 is TGTGCCAGCCCCGGGACAGATAACACTGAAGCTTTCTTT.

This clonotype turned up a few times. J is TRBJ2-1 and V is TRBV19; 16 bases line up with TRBD2. V lost 4 bases and J lost 0; bases outside the gene matches: 6. The CDR3 is 19 residues long. The germline V gene encodes CDR1 LNHDA and CDR2 SQIVND (reference sequence). CDR3 in amino acids: CASSTSGTSGGVSYNEQFF. The CDR3 DNA reads as TGTGCCAGTAGTACGTCCGGGACTAGCGGGGGGGTCTCCTACAATGAGCAGTTCTTC.

The chain uses TRBV15 and TRBJ2-3, with D maybe TRBD2 (6 bases). The CDR3 runs 16 residues. Germline CDR1 is LNHNV and CDR2 is YYDKDF (reference sequence). Between the trimmed V and J ends, which lost 0 bases and 5 bases, there was a span of 15 bases. CDR3 coding DNA: TGTGCCACCAGCAGAGATCTGGCGGGGATTGTAGATACGCAGTATTTT. Translating it yields CATSRDLAGIVDTQYF.

The V and J genes are TRBV6-1 and TRBJ1-2; 10 bases match TRBD1. Germline values: CDR1 MNHNS, CDR2 SASEGT. The CDR3 sequence is 17 residues long. V lost 5 bases to trimming and J lost 5 bases; unmatched junction nucleotides: 14. The CDR3 DNA reads as TGTGCCAGCAGTTGGGGGACAGGGGAGCACGGTGGTTATGGCTACACCTTC. This encodes CASSWGTGEHGGYGYTF.

CDR3 residues: CASSRDSWNSPLHF. In nucleotides, the CDR3 is TGTGCCAGCAGCCGGGACTCATGGAATTCACCCCTCCACTTT. The rearrangement uses TRBV5-4 and TRBJ1-6, with D possibly matching TRBD1 (5 bases). The germline gives CDR1 SGHNT, CDR2 YYREEE (reference sequence). The CDR3 totals 14 residues. V was clipped by 4 bases and J by 7 bases, with 12 bases between them.

This clonotype was seen only a few times. The rearrangement joins TRBV19 to TRBJ2-5; D is uncertain. The CDR3 totals 15 residues. Trimming removed 1 base from V and 5 bases from J, with 14 bases in between. Germline CDR1 is LNHDA and CDR2 is SQIVND (reference sequence). The DNA for the CDR3 is TGTGCCAGTAGTATAGCGTCGAGGCCCCGGGAGACCCAGTACTTC. It translates to CASSIASRPRETQYF.

The rearrangement uses TRBV15 and TRBJ2-2; 7 nucleotides align to TRBD1. The CDR3 runs 16 residues. J was trimmed by 4 bases and V by 4 bases; bases with no gene match: 9. Per the germline V gene, CDR1 is LNHNV and CDR2 is YYDKDF (reference sequence). The CDR3 DNA follows: TGTGCCACCAGCAAATCCGGGACAGCTCTCACCGGGGAGCTGTTTTTT. Encoded protein: CATSKSGTALTGELFF.

This clonotype was seen a few times. This chain joins TRBV7-8 and TRBJ2-7; D is unresolved. Germline-derived CDR1 and CDR2 are SGHVS and FQNEAQ. CDR3 length: 13 amino acids. The V end was cut by 3 bases, the J end by 2 bases, with 8 bases between. The CDR3 region has the DNA TGTGCCAGCAGCTTGGCGGAAACCTACGAGCAGTACTTC. Amino acids: CASSLAETYEQYF.

The V and J genes are TRBV10-3 and TRBJ2-6; either TRBD1 or TRBD2 may supply D (5 bases each). CDR1 is ENHRY and CDR2 is SYGVKD in the germline V gene. Trimming stripped 3 bases from V and 0 bases from J, with 9 bases between. CDR3 length equals 16 residues. The CDR3 coding sequence is TGTGCCATCAGTGACTCCGGGACCTCTGGGGCCAACGTCCTGACTTTC. Residues: CAISDSGTSGANVLTF.

The CDR3 bases are TGCAGTGCTAGTGGGACTAGCGGGGGGCCCAGCTCCTACAATGAGCAGTTCTTC. Its protein is CSASGTSGGPSSYNEQFF. This sequence joins TRBV20-1 and TRBJ2-1; TRBD2 aligns across 15 bases. CDR1 and CDR2 (germline): DFQATT, SNEGSKA (reference sequence). The CDR3 covers 18 residues. V trimming: 3 bases; J trimming: 0 bases; junction bases outside the gene matches: 6.

This chain joins TRBV7-9 and TRBJ1-1; D not certain. Looked up from germline, CDR1 is SEHNR and CDR2 is FQNEAQ (reference sequence). Trimming left V 5 bases short and J 2 bases short, with 15 bases between. The CDR3 spans 15 residues. The DNA for the CDR3 is TGTGCCAGCAGCCCGAGTAAAGACTATAACACTGAAGCTTTCTTT. Protein: CASSPSKDYNTEAFF.

The rearrangement uses TRBV27 and TRBJ2-3; 7 bases are a match to TRBD1. Germline V gives CDR1 MNHEY, CDR2 SMNVEV (reference sequence). With V trimmed by 6 bases and J by 5 bases, 5 bases remained unmatched. The CDR3 loop spans 13 amino acids. The CDR3 region has the DNA TGTGCCAGCAGAAGGGGGCGAGGAGATACGCAGTATTTT. It codes for CASRRGRGDTQYF.